This entry features one T cell receptor beta chain sequence. From germline, CDR1 is SGHRS and CDR2 YFSETQ. The ends were cut back, 0 bases at V and 4 bases at J, with 8 bases in the middle. CDR3 size: 14 residues. These data originate in a study of blood T cell repertoires in COVID-19. On the study more broadly: T cells, B-cell-depleted T cells, or PBMCs provided the cDNA or gDNA that served as material.

Generated by immunoSEQ multiplex PCR, the TCRdb table keeps only in-frame clones and is missing some. The sample contains approximately 220,000 clones, approximately 84% of which appear only once. This chain links TRBV5-1 with TRBJ1-5; D perhaps matches TRBD1 (6 bases). The specimen was peripheral blood. This sequence originates from a man aged 50 or older with acute or convalescent COVID-19. Here the CDR3 reads CASSLDTGNQPQHF. CDR3 DNA: TGCGCCAGCAGCTTGGATACAGGGAATCAGCCCCAGCATTTT.